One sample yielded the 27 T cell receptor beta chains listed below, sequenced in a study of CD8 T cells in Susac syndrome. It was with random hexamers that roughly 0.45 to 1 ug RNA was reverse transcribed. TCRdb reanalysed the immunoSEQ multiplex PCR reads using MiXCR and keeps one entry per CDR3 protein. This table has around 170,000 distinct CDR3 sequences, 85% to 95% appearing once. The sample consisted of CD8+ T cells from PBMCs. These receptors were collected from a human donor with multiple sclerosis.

This CDR3 reads CASSRGTVGYEQYF. CDR3 nucleotides: TGTGCCAGCAGTAGAGGGACGGTAGGGTACGAGCAGTACTTC. The chain recombines TRBV27 with TRBJ2-7; D may match TRBD1 or TRBD2 (5 bases each). This CDR3 comprises 14 residues. Germline V gene lookup returns CDR1 MNHEY and CDR2 SMNVEV (reference sequence). V was shortened by 5 bases and J by 4 bases, with 15 bases between the two germline ends.

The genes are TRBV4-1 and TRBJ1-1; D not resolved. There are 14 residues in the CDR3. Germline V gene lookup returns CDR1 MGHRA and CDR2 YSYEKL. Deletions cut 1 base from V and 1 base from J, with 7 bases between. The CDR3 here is CASSQAMGNTEAFF. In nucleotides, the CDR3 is TGCGCCAGCAGCCAAGCTATGGGGAACACTGAAGCTTTCTTT.

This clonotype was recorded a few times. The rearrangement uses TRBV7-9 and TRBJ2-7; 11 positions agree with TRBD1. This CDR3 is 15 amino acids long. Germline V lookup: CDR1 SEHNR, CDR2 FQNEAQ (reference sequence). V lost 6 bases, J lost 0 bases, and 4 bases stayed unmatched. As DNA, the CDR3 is TGTGCCAGCAGTCTCGGGACAGGGGGCTCCTACGAGCAGTACTTC. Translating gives CASSLGTGGSYEQYF.

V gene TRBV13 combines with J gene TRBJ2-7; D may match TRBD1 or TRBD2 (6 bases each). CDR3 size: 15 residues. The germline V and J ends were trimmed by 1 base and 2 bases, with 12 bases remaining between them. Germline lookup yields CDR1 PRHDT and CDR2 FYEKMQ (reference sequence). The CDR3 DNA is TGTGCCAGCAGCTTAGAAGGGGGGAGAGCCTACGAGCAGTACTTC. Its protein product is CASSLEGGRAYEQYF.

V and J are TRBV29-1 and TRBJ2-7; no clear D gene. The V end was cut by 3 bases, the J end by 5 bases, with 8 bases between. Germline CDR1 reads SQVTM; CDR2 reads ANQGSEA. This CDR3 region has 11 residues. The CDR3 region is CSVEGRDEQYF. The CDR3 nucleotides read TGCAGCGTTGAGGGAAGGGACGAGCAGTACTTC.

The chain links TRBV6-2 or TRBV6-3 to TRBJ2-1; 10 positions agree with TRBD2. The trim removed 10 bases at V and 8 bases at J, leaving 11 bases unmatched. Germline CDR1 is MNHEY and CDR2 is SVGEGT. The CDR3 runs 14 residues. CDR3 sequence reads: CAITSGGAVYEQFF. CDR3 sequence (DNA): TGTGCCATTACAAGCGGGGGGGCCGTCTATGAGCAGTTCTTC.

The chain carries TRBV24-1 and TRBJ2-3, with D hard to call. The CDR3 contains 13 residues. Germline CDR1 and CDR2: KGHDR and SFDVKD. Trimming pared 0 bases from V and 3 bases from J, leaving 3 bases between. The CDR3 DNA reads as TGTGCCACCAGTGATTTGTCGACAGATACGCAGTATTTT. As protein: CATSDLSTDTQYF.

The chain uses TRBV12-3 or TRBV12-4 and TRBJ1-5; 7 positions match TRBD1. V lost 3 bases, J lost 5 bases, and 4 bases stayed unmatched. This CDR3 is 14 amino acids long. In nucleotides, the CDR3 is TGTGCCAGCAGTTTTTTCACAGGGGATCAGCCCCAGCATTTT. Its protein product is CASSFFTGDQPQHF.

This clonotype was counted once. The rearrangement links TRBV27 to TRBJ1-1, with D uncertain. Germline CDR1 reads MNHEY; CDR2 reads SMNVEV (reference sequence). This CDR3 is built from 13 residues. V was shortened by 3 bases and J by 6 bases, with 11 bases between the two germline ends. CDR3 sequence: CASSFSSGSEAFF. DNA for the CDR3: TGTGCCAGCAGTTTCTCATCGGGTTCTGAAGCTTTCTTT.

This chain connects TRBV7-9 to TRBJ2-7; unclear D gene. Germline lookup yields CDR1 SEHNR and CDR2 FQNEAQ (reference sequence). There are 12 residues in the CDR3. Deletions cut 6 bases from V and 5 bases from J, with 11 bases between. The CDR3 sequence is CASSQSLDEQYF. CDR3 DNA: TGTGCCAGCAGTCAAAGTTTGGACGAGCAGTACTTC.

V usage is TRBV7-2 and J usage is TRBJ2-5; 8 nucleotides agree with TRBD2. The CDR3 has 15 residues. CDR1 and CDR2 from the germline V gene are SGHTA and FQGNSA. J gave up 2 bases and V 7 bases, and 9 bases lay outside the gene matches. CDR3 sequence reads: CASTPVSGGQETQYF. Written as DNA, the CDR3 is TGTGCCAGCACCCCGGTGAGCGGGGGACAAGAGACCCAGTACTTC.

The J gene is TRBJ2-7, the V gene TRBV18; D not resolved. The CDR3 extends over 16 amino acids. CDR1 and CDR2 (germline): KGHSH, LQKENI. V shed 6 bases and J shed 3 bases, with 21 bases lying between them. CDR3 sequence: CASSDRADAVFYEQYF. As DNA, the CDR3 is TGTGCCAGCTCGGATAGGGCCGACGCCGTATTCTACGAGCAGTACTTC. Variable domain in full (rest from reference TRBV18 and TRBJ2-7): NAGVMQNPRHLVRRRGQEARLRCSPMKGHSHVYWYRQLPEEGLKFMVYLQKENIIDESGMPKERFSAEFPKEGPSILRIQQVVRGDSAAYFCASSDRADAVFYEQYFGPGTRLTVT.

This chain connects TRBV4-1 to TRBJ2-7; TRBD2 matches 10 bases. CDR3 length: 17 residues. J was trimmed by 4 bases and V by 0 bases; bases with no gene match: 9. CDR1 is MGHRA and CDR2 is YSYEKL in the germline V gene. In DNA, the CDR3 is TGCGCCAGCAGCCAAGAGAGGAGCGGGAGGGCCGGGTACGAGCAGTACTTC. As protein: CASSQERSGRAGYEQYF.

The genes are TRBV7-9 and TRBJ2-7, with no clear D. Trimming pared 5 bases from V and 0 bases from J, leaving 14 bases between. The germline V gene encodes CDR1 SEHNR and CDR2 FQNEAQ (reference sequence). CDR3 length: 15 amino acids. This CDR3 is CASSPSAANSYEQYF. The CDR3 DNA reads TGTGCCAGCAGCCCGAGTGCTGCCAACTCCTACGAGCAGTACTTC.

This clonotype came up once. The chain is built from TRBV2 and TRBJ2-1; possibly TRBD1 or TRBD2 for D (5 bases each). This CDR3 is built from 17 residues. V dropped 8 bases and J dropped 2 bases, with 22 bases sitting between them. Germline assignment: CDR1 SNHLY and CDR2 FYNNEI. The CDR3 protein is CASGGNRTHNPYNEQFF. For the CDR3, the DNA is TGTGCCAGCGGAGGAAACCGGACACACAATCCCTACAATGAGCAGTTCTTC.

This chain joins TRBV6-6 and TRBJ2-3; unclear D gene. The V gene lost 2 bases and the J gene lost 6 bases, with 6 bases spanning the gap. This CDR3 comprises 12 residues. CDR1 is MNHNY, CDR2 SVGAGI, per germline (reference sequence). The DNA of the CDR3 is TGTGCCAGCAGTTACCCACACGATACGCAGTATTTT. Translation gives CASSYPHDTQYF.

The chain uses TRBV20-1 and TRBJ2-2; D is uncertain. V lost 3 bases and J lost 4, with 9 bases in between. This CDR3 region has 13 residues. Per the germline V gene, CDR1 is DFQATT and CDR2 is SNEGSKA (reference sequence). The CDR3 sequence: CSARDLVTGELFF. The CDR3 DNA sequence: TGCAGTGCTAGGGACCTGGTCACCGGGGAGCTGTTTTTT.

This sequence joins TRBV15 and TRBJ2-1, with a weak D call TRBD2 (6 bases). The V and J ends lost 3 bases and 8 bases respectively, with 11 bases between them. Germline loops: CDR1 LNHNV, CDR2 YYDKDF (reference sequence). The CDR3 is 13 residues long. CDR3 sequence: CATSRIGGYEQFF. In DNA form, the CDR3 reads TGTGCCACCAGCAGGATTGGGGGGTATGAGCAGTTCTTC.

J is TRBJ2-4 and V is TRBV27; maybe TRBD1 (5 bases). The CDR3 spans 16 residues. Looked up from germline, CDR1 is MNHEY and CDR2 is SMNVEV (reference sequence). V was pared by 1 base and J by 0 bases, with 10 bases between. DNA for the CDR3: TGTGCCAGCAGTTTATTAGGGGAAATAGCCAAAAACATTCAGTACTTC. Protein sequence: CASSLLGEIAKNIQYF.

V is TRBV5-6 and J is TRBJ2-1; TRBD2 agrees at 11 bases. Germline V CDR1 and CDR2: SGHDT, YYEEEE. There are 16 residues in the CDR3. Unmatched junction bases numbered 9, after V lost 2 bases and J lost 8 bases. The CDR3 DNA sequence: TGTGCCAGCAGCTTCGCGACTAGCGGGATGTTTCATGAGCAGTTCTTC. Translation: CASSFATSGMFHEQFF.

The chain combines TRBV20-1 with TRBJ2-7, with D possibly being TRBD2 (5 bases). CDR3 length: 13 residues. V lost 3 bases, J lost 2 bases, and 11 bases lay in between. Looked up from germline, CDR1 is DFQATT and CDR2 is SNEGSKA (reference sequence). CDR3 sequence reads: CSAREAGAYEQYF. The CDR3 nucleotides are TGCAGTGCTAGGGAGGCAGGCGCCTACGAGCAGTACTTC.

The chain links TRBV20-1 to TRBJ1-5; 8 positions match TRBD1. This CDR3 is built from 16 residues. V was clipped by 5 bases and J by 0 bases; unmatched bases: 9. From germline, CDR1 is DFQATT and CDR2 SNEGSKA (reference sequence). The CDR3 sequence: CSAARDRIYSNQPQHF. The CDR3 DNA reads TGCAGTGCTGCCCGGGACAGGATTTATAGCAATCAGCCCCAGCATTTT.

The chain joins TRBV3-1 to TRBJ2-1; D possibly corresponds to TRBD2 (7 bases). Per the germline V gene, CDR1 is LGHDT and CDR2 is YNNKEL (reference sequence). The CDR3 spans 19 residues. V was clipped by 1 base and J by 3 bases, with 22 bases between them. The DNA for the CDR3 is TGTGCCAGCAGCCAAGTGTTGGGGGCCGGCGGGACTAACTACAATGAGCAGTTCTTC. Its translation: CASSQVLGAGGTNYNEQFF.

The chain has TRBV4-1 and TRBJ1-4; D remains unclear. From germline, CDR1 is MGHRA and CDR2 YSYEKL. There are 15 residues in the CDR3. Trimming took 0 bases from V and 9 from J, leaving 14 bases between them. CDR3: CASSQESGPLQKLFF. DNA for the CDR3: TGCGCCAGCAGCCAAGAATCCGGTCCTCTCCAAAAACTGTTTTTT.

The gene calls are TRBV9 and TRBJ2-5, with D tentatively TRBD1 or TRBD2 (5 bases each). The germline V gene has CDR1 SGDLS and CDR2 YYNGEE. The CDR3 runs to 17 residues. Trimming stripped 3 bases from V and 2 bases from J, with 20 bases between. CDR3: CASSGWNGRGAQETQYF. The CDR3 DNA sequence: TGTGCCAGCAGCGGGTGGAACGGAAGGGGAGCGCAAGAGACCCAGTACTTC. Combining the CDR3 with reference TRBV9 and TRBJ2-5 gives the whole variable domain DSGVTQTPKHLITATGQRVTLRCSPRSGDLSVYWYQQSLDQGLQFLIQYYNGEERAKGNILERFSAQQFPDLHSELNLSSLELGDSALYFCASSGWNGRGAQETQYFGPGTRLLVL.

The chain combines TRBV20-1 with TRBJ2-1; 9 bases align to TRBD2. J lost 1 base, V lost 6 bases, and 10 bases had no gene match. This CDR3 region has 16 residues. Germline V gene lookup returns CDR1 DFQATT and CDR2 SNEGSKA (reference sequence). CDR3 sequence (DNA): TGCAGTGCAATTACCGGGACTAGCCCGTCCTACAATGAGCAGTTCTTC. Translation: CSAITGTSPSYNEQFF.

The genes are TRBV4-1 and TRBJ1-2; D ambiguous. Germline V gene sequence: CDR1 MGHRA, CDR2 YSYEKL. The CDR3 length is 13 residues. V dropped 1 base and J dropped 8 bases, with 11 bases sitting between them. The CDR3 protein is CASSQGGLGGYTF. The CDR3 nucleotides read TGCGCCAGCAGCCAAGGAGGATTGGGAGGCTACACCTTC.